A single sample gave rise to the 26 T cell receptor beta chains below, sequenced in a study of T cells after yellow fever vaccination. TCRdb recomputed calls from the 5' RACE reads with MiXCR, one row per CDR3 protein. The sample lists 450,000 to 600,000 distinct CDR3 sequences, about 13% occurring once. The input for sequencing was PBMCs, taken on the day of the yellow fever booster vaccination. The source of these receptors is a man in his thirties or forties who received the YFV17D yellow fever vaccine.

This clonotype was found a few times. J is TRBJ1-3 and V is TRBV9; 12 positions match TRBD1. CDR1 and CDR2 (germline): SGDLS, YYNGEE. CDR3 size: 17 residues. Trimming took 4 bases from V and 0 from J; bases not matched to a gene: 5. The chain's CDR3 is CASSPGQGAFSGNTIYF. The CDR3 coding sequence is TGTGCCAGCAGCCCGGGACAGGGGGCCTTCTCTGGAAACACCATATATTTT.

This clonotype appeared a few times. V usage is TRBV12-3 or TRBV12-4 and J usage is TRBJ2-1; 7 bases line up with TRBD1. CDR3 length: 13 amino acids. With 6 bases clipped from V and 6 bases from J, the junction kept 5 bases outside the gene matches. CDR3 nucleotides: TGTGCCAGCAGATCCGGACAGGTCAATGAGCAGTTCTTC. Its protein is CASRSGQVNEQFF.

This clonotype was detected only a few times. The chain uses TRBV20-1 and TRBJ2-5; 8 bases align to TRBD2. The CDR3 length is 14 residues. V trimming: 0 bases; J trimming: 7 bases; junction bases outside the gene matches: 7. Per germline, CDR1 DFQATT and CDR2 SNEGSKA (reference sequence). The CDR3 sequence is CSAREPGGQVTQYF. CDR3 DNA sequence: TGCAGTGCTAGAGAACCGGGAGGGCAGGTGACCCAGTACTTC.

J is TRBJ2-3 and V is TRBV19; 12 positions agree with TRBD1. The CDR3 is 18 residues long. The germline V gene encodes CDR1 LNHDA and CDR2 SQIVND (reference sequence). V gave up 2 bases and J gave up 6 bases; unmatched junction bases: 12. CDR3 DNA sequence: TGTGCCAGTAGTATACACCGGCTGGGACAGGGGGCGCGGGATACGCAGTATTTT. This sequence encodes CASSIHRLGQGARDTQYF.

Only a few counts were recorded for this clonotype. The chain is built from TRBV6-2 or TRBV6-3 and TRBJ2-1, with TRBD2 matching over 11 bases. Germline CDR1 and CDR2: MNHEY and SVGEGT. CDR3 length: 21 residues. V shed 1 base, J shed 1 base, and the junction held 15 bases outside the gene matches. CDR3 nucleotides: TGTGCCAGCAGTTACTTAGATACGGGGCTAGCGGGAGGCACTTCCTACAATGAGCAGTTCTTC. Residues: CASSYLDTGLAGGTSYNEQFF.

There are many counts of this clonotype. The V call is TRBV28, the J call TRBJ2-7; 9 bases agree with TRBD1. This CDR3 region has 15 residues. CDR1 is MDHEN and CDR2 is SYDVKM in the germline V gene. J gave up 2 bases and V 5 bases, and 7 bases lay outside the gene matches. CDR3 DNA sequence: TGTGCCAGCAGTCGCCCGGGACAGGGCACCTACGAGCAGTACTTC. Translation: CASSRPGQGTYEQYF.

This clonotype was recorded at least ten times. The V gene is TRBV7-2, the J gene TRBJ2-4, with D unresolved. The CDR3 is made up of 17 amino acids. V lost 5 bases and J 0 bases, leaving 17 bases between the germline ends. Germline CDR1 is SGHTA and CDR2 is FQGNSA. The CDR3 nucleotides are TGTGCCAGCAGCCCAAAATTGGGTGCTCTAGCCAAAAACATTCAGTACTTC. This sequence encodes CASSPKLGALAKNIQYF.

This clonotype showed up just a few times. This chain uses TRBV7-9 with TRBJ1-1; D gene unclear. Between the trimmed V and J ends, which lost 2 bases and 1 base, there was a span of 8 bases. This CDR3 has 14 amino acids. CDR1 is SEHNR, CDR2 FQNEAQ, per germline (reference sequence). The CDR3 bases are TGTGCCAGCAGCTTAAATAATGGGAACACTGAAGCTTTCTTT. Amino acids: CASSLNNGNTEAFF.

The genes are TRBV18 and TRBJ2-7; 8 bases fit TRBD2. The CDR3 consists of 16 residues. Germline assignment: CDR1 KGHSH and CDR2 LQKENI. The V segment lost 3 bases and the J segment 5 bases; nucleotides outside the gene matches: 12. CDR3 in amino acids: CASSPRFSGSHHEQYF. As DNA, the CDR3 is TGTGCCAGCTCACCTCGGTTCAGCGGGAGTCACCACGAGCAGTACTTC.

The chain links TRBV15 to TRBJ2-7; tentative D call: TRBD1 (5 bases). The CDR3 covers 17 residues. Germline V CDR1 and CDR2: LNHNV, YYDKDF (reference sequence). Trimming stripped 0 bases from V and 2 bases from J, with 17 bases between. The CDR3 reads CATSRDLSLDSTYEQYF. The CDR3 DNA follows: TGTGCCACCAGCAGAGATTTGTCGCTCGACAGTACCTACGAGCAGTACTTC.

The chain couples TRBV20-1 to TRBJ1-6; TRBD1 might be the D (6 bases). CDR1 is DFQATT, CDR2 SNEGSKA, per germline (reference sequence). The V gene lost 4 bases and the J gene lost 6 bases, with 10 bases spanning the gap. This CDR3 is built from 13 residues. The CDR3 protein is CSATGTINSPLHF. The DNA of the CDR3 is TGCAGTGCTACCGGGACAATTAATTCACCCCTCCACTTT.

This clonotype occurred a few times. The chain carries TRBV20-1 and TRBJ2-7; 8 bases align to TRBD1. With 6 bases clipped from V and 6 bases from J, the junction kept 10 bases outside the gene matches. CDR1 is DFQATT and CDR2 is SNEGSKA in the germline V gene (reference sequence). The CDR3 totals 13 residues. CDR3 protein: CSARTGTVGEQYF. As DNA, the CDR3 is TGCAGTGCAAGGACAGGGACGGTTGGCGAGCAGTACTTC.

At least ten counts were recorded for this clonotype. The V and J genes are TRBV27 and TRBJ1-5; D is ambiguous. Germline CDR1 MNHEY, CDR2 SMNVEV (reference sequence). V was shortened by 3 bases and J by 2 bases, with 5 bases between the two germline ends. The CDR3 has 13 amino acids. As DNA, the CDR3 is TGTGCCAGCAGTTTCTCTGGCAATCAGCCCCAGCATTTT. Encoded protein: CASSFSGNQPQHF.

The chain carries TRBV5-1 and TRBJ1-2; 7 nucleotides match TRBD1. Germline CDR1 SGHRS, CDR2 YFSETQ. The CDR3 loop spans 16 amino acids. The V gene end was trimmed by 4 bases and the J gene end by 4 bases; junction bases not matched to a gene: 13. In nucleotides, the CDR3 is TGCGCCAGCAGCGTCACCCAGGGGGGGACGAGCTATGGCTACACCTTC. Protein: CASSVTQGGTSYGYTF.

This clonotype was counted many times. This chain links TRBV12-3 or TRBV12-4 with TRBJ2-7; possible D gene TRBD2, 7 bases. The V and J ends lost 2 bases and 5 bases respectively, with 10 bases between them. The CDR3 covers 13 residues. In DNA form, the CDR3 reads TGTGCCAGCAGTTTAAGGGGGGGGAACGAGCAGTACTTC. Translated: CASSLRGGNEQYF.

V usage is TRBV5-1 and J usage is TRBJ2-1, with 8 bases identical to TRBD2. This CDR3 is built from 14 residues. V dropped 8 bases and J dropped 4; count of bases not matched to a gene: 8. CDR1 SGHRS and CDR2 YFSETQ come from the germline V gene. The CDR3 region is CASRAGEGYNEQFF. CDR3 DNA sequence: TGCGCCAGTAGAGCGGGAGAAGGGTACAATGAGCAGTTCTTC.

This chain connects TRBV10-3 to TRBJ2-3; weak D call: TRBD2 (5 bases). Germline assignment: CDR1 ENHRY and CDR2 SYGVKD. Trimming pared 3 bases from V and 3 bases from J, leaving 13 bases between. The CDR3 is 15 residues long. The CDR3 nucleotides read TGTGCCATCAGTGACGCTAGCTGGAGTACAGATACGCAGTATTTT. Translating it yields CAISDASWSTDTQYF.

The chain has TRBV27 and TRBJ2-7; a weak D match, TRBD1 (6 bases). The CDR3 sequence is 15 residues long. CDR1 and CDR2 from the germline V gene are MNHEY and SMNVEV (reference sequence). Deletions cut 4 bases from V and 0 bases from J, with 13 bases between. This CDR3 is CASSSQTGNSYEQYF. The CDR3 DNA is TGTGCCAGCAGTTCTCAGACAGGAAACTCCTACGAGCAGTACTTC.

This clonotype has only a few counts. CDR3 sequence: CAISADRDRGYTF. The CDR3 DNA is TGTGCCATCAGTGCCGACAGGGATCGTGGCTACACCTTC. V and J are TRBV10-3 and TRBJ1-2, with TRBD1 identical over 7 bases. Germline assignment: CDR1 ENHRY and CDR2 SYGVKD. This CDR3 has 13 residues. J gave up 7 bases and V 4 bases, and 6 bases lay outside the gene matches.

This clonotype was seen a handful of times. The chain links TRBV7-8 to TRBJ2-7, with D perhaps TRBD1 or TRBD2 (5 bases each). The length of the CDR3 is 16 residues. Germline-derived CDR1 and CDR2 are SGHVS and FQNEAQ. Trimming removed 5 bases from V and 4 bases from J, with 21 bases in between. The CDR3 loop reads CASSPTQGVGPYEQYF. In DNA form, the CDR3 reads TGTGCCAGCAGCCCGACCCAGGGTGTGGGACCTTACGAGCAGTACTTC.

This clonotype came up a few times. This chain links TRBV5-6 with TRBJ2-1, with D unresolved. Germline values: CDR1 SGHDT, CDR2 YYEEEE. The CDR3 is made up of 13 amino acids. Trimming cost V 3 bases and J 7 bases, with 11 bases left between them. The CDR3 loop reads CASSSLTVNEQFF. The DNA for the CDR3 is TGTGCCAGCAGCTCCCTTACGGTGAATGAGCAGTTCTTC.

The rearrangement links TRBV5-5 to TRBJ2-1; D is undetermined. CDR3 length: 14 amino acids. V shed 5 bases and J shed 4 bases, with 13 bases lying between them. The germline V gene has CDR1 SGHKS and CDR2 YYEKEE (reference sequence). The CDR3 spells CASSPTYFYNEQFF. The CDR3 DNA is TGTGCCAGCAGTCCTACTTATTTTTACAATGAGCAGTTCTTC.

This clonotype has a count of ten or more. The chain joins TRBV19 to TRBJ1-5; TRBD1 matches at 10 bases. Germline V gene data show CDR1 as LNHDA and CDR2 as SQIVND (reference sequence). The junction had 5 bases not matched to a gene; V was cut back by 5 bases and J by 4 bases. CDR3 size: 15 residues. This CDR3 is CASSLGDRGNQPQHF. The CDR3 DNA follows: TGTGCCAGTAGTCTGGGGGACAGGGGTAATCAGCCCCAGCATTTT.

The chain is built from TRBV7-8 and TRBJ1-6; TRBD1 aligns across 7 bases. This CDR3 is 16 amino acids long. Germline values: CDR1 SGHVS, CDR2 FQNEAQ. Losses at the gene ends were 5 bases for V and 5 bases for J; bases not matched to a gene: 9. CDR3 residues: CASSAQGIMNNSPLHF. In DNA form, the CDR3 reads TGTGCCAGCAGCGCACAGGGGATAATGAATAATTCACCCCTCCACTTT.

The chain employs TRBV21-1 and TRBJ2-1. TRBV21-1 is noted as a pseudogene. The CDR3 has 20 amino acids. As DNA, the CDR3 is TGTGCCAGCAGCAAAGCATGGTTCACGGAGCGGGAGCTCCCTTACAATGAGCAGTTCTTC. Protein sequence: CASSKAWFTERELPYNEQFF.

This chain uses TRBV6-5 with TRBJ1-5; D might be TRBD1 (5 bases). V lost 4 bases to trimming and J lost 6 bases, with 10 bases between them. CDR3 length: 13 residues. The germline CDR1 and CDR2 sequences are MNHEY and SVGAGI. For the CDR3, the DNA is TGTGCCAGCAGTTGGAGGGGAGCTCAGCCCCAGCATTTT. It is translated as CASSWRGAQPQHF.